These 21 T cell receptor beta chains were all obtained from the same sample, sequenced in a study of T cell changes during pregnancy in multiple sclerosis. The protocol was immunoSEQ multiplex PCR, while the TCRdb copy is restricted to in-frame clones and leaves out a portion. This repertoire shows 45,000 to 60,000 clones, 85% to 95% found once; its top ten account for around 1.9%. Sequenced material: peripheral blood, taken in the second trimester of pregnancy. The receptors stem from a female donor with multiple sclerosis, enrolled in a pregnancy study.

Comments on this clone: One end of the junction does not line up with germline, which may come from a read error. At the DNA level, this CDR3 is encoded by other sequences in the same sample as well. The rearrangement uses TRBV7-9 and TRBJ2-6, with 9 bases matching TRBD1. Germline V gene lookup returns CDR1 SEHNR and CDR2 FQNEAQ (reference sequence). This CDR3 is 17 amino acids long. CDR3 DNA sequence: TGTGCCAGTAGCTCCACACAGGGGGCTTCTGGGGCCAACGTCCTGACTTTC. Translating it yields CASSSTQGASGANVLTF.

CDR3 residues: CASSAASGRATDTQYF. The DNA of the CDR3 is TGTGCCAGCAGCGCCGCTAGCGGGAGGGCCACAGATACGCAGTATTTT. The V and J genes are TRBV9 and TRBJ2-3; 12 positions match TRBD2. The CDR3 is made up of 16 amino acids. Germline CDR1 reads SGDLS; CDR2 reads YYNGEE. Losses at the gene ends were 3 bases for V and 2 bases for J; bases not matched to a gene: 4. Combining the CDR3 with reference TRBV9 and TRBJ2-3 gives the whole variable domain DSGVTQTPKHLITATGQRVTLRCSPRSGDLSVYWYQQSLDQGLQFLIQYYNGEERAKGNILERFSAQQFPDLHSELNLSSLELGDSALYFCASSAASGRATDTQYFGPGTRLTVL.

V is TRBV7-2 and J is TRBJ2-1; 9 positions agree with TRBD1. The V gene end was trimmed by 5 bases and the J gene end by 9 bases; junction bases not matched to a gene: 11. The CDR3 has 15 residues. Germline-derived CDR1 and CDR2 are SGHTA and FQGNSA. The CDR3 loop reads CASSPGTGSFGEQFF. In nucleotides, the CDR3 is TGTGCCAGCAGCCCAGGGACAGGGAGCTTCGGTGAGCAGTTCTTC.

This chain connects TRBV6-1 to TRBJ2-4; a weak D match, TRBD1 (5 bases). Germline CDR1 is MNHNS and CDR2 is SASEGT. The CDR3 contains 14 residues. V lost 4 bases and J 0 bases, leaving 7 bases between the germline ends. The CDR3 region is CASSGQLAKNIQYF. The DNA of the CDR3 is TGTGCCAGCAGTGGACAGCTAGCCAAAAACATTCAGTACTTC.

The chain carries TRBV11-2 and TRBJ1-1; D not resolved. CDR1 is SGHAT and CDR2 is FQNNGV in the germline V gene. This CDR3 has 15 residues. V lost 6 bases and J 5 bases, leaving 19 bases between the germline ends. The CDR3 loop is CASSFEGQRGTEAFF. For the CDR3, the DNA is TGTGCCAGCAGTTTTGAGGGCCAGCGCGGGACTGAAGCTTTCTTT.

As concerns this clone: At one end the junction does not follow the germline gene, possibly because of a read error. This chain links TRBV15 with TRBJ2-7; a weak D match, TRBD1 (6 bases). There are 16 residues in the CDR3. Germline assignment: CDR1 LNHNV and CDR2 YYDKDF (reference sequence). Here the CDR3 reads CATSTRLDSDVYAQYF. CDR3 nucleotides: TGTGCCACCAGCACGAGACTGGACAGCGATGTCTACGCGCAGTACTTC.

For the CDR3, the DNA is TGTGCCAGCAGTTTAAGCGGGAGGGGTGGGGCCAACGTCCTGACTTTC. This sequence encodes CASSLSGRGGANVLTF. The gene calls are TRBV27 and TRBJ2-6; 10 bases match TRBD2. Germline CDR1 reads MNHEY; CDR2 reads SMNVEV (reference sequence). V was pared by 2 bases and J by 3 bases, with 1 base of the junction left unmatched. This CDR3 is built from 16 residues.

V and J are TRBV10-3 and TRBJ2-1; TRBD2 matches at 12 bases. Germline V gene lookup returns CDR1 ENHRY and CDR2 SYGVKD. The CDR3 extends over 18 amino acids. The V segment lost 2 bases and the J segment 3 bases; nucleotides outside the gene matches: 8. CDR3 coding DNA: TGTGCCATCAGTGAGAACACGACTAGCGGGAGTTACTACAATGAGCAGTTCTTC. It codes for CAISENTTSGSYYNEQFF.

The chain couples TRBV13 to TRBJ2-7, with 7 bases lining up with TRBD2. This CDR3 region has 16 residues. Germline lookup yields CDR1 PRHDT and CDR2 FYEKMQ (reference sequence). V was pared by 5 bases and J by 3 bases, with 13 bases of the junction left unmatched. CDR3 sequence reads: CASSPPPGGRGYEQYF. The CDR3 DNA reads as TGTGCCAGCAGCCCCCCACCGGGCGGGAGAGGCTACGAGCAGTACTTC.

This rearrangement joins TRBV5-1 to TRBJ2-3, with D perhaps TRBD1 (5 bases). Trimming stripped 2 bases from V and 4 bases from J, with 26 bases between. The CDR3 totals 19 residues. Germline V lookup: CDR1 SGHRS, CDR2 YFSETQ. CDR3 DNA sequence: TGCGCCAGCAGCTTCGGGCAGGGCACCGGTAGAGTAAGCCCAGATACGCAGTATTTT. It encodes CASSFGQGTGRVSPDTQYF.

This rearrangement joins TRBV27 to TRBJ2-4; D perhaps matches TRBD2 (6 bases). CDR3 length equals 15 residues. The germline V gene has CDR1 MNHEY and CDR2 SMNVEV (reference sequence). Trimming shortened V by 6 bases and J by 7 bases, and 19 bases separated the two germline ends. The CDR3 is CASRPVVGSWNIQYF. In DNA, the CDR3 is TGTGCCAGCAGACCCGTCGTCGGGAGTTGGAACATTCAGTACTTC.

CDR3 residues: CASSLGGSSYEQYF. The CDR3 DNA follows: TGCGCCAGCAGCTTGGGAGGGAGCTCCTACGAGCAGTACTTC. The chain couples TRBV5-1 to TRBJ2-7; D may be TRBD2 (5 bases). CDR1 and CDR2 (germline): SGHRS, YFSETQ. The V end was cut by 0 bases, the J end by 0 bases, with 7 bases between. This CDR3 has 14 amino acids.

V and J are TRBV7-2 and TRBJ2-5, with 7 bases matching TRBD1. J gave up 2 bases and V 5 bases, and 17 bases lay outside the gene matches. Germline lookup yields CDR1 SGHTA and CDR2 FQGNSA. This CDR3 contains 18 residues. The CDR3 sequence: CASSRTGGSGVRQETQYF. The CDR3 region has the DNA TGTGCCAGCAGCCGGACAGGTGGTTCAGGGGTACGACAAGAGACCCAGTACTTC.

The gene calls are TRBV11-1 and TRBJ2-2; TRBD2 matches at 13 bases. This CDR3 has 14 residues. J lost 6 bases, V lost 5 bases, and 0 bases had no gene match. CDR1 and CDR2 (germline): SGHAT, FQDESV (reference sequence). Written as DNA, the CDR3 is TGTGCCAGCAGCGGACTAGCGGGAGCCGGGGAGCTGTTTTTT. Its translation: CASSGLAGAGELFF.

V usage is TRBV15 and J usage is TRBJ2-1; D unresolved. Germline values: CDR1 LNHNV, CDR2 YYDKDF (reference sequence). The germline V and J ends were trimmed by 2 bases and 0 bases, with 17 bases remaining between them. CDR3 length: 18 amino acids. CDR3 residues: CATSRIGTGSPSYNEQFF. The CDR3 region has the DNA TGTGCCACCAGCAGAATAGGAACGGGTTCCCCCTCCTACAATGAGCAGTTCTTC.

V usage is TRBV29-1 and J usage is TRBJ1-1; 8 positions agree with TRBD1. This CDR3 has 13 amino acids. Per the germline V gene, CDR1 is SQVTM and CDR2 is ANQGSEA. The junction had 8 bases not matched to a gene; V was cut back by 0 bases and J by 11 bases. The CDR3 region has the DNA TGCAGCGTTGAAGAGGACAGGGCCCTCTCGGCTTTCTTT. Translating gives CSVEEDRALSAFF.

V gene TRBV5-6 combines with J gene TRBJ2-7; no reliable D call. The germline CDR1 and CDR2 sequences are SGHDT and YYEEEE. This CDR3 has 13 residues. Trimming stripped 2 bases from V and 4 bases from J, with 10 bases between. CDR3 nucleotides: TGTGCCAGCAGCTTCAGATACGGGTACGAGCAGTACTTC. It codes for CASSFRYGYEQYF.

CDR3 region: CASSSPRQVRGYTF. The DNA of the CDR3 is TGTGCCAGCAGCTCACCCCGACAGGTACGGGGCTACACCTTC. The J gene is TRBJ1-2, the V gene TRBV11-3, with a tentative D call TRBD1 (6 bases). Germline CDR1 reads SGHNT; CDR2 reads YENEEA. The CDR3 consists of 14 residues. V lost 4 bases, J lost 8 bases, and 17 bases lay in between.

The genes are TRBV2 and TRBJ2-3, with D possibly matching TRBD2 (5 bases). V lost 6 bases and J lost 1, with 11 bases in between. CDR1 SNHLY and CDR2 FYNNEI come from the germline V gene. CDR3 length: 14 amino acids. CDR3 region: CASSVSVGTDTQYF. The DNA for the CDR3 is TGTGCCAGCAGCGTTAGCGTGGGCACAGATACGCAGTATTTT.

This clone is a singleton in its sample. The V and J genes are TRBV28 and TRBJ2-5; TRBD2 matches at 8 bases. In germline, CDR1 is MDHEN, CDR2 SYDVKM. V lost 4 bases, J lost 0 bases, and 7 bases stayed unmatched. This CDR3 contains 16 residues. The CDR3 spells CASSSSSAGDQETQYF. The CDR3 DNA is TGTGCCAGCAGTTCCTCCTCAGCGGGGGACCAAGAGACCCAGTACTTC.

The chain recombines TRBV9 with TRBJ1-2; TRBD1 agrees at 8 bases. This CDR3 spans 15 amino acids. V was clipped by 3 bases and J by 3 bases; unmatched bases: 7. Germline CDR1 reads SGDLS; CDR2 reads YYNGEE. The CDR3 here is CASSGDRGGDYGYTF. CDR3 in DNA: TGTGCCAGCAGCGGAGACAGGGGAGGCGACTATGGCTACACCTTC.